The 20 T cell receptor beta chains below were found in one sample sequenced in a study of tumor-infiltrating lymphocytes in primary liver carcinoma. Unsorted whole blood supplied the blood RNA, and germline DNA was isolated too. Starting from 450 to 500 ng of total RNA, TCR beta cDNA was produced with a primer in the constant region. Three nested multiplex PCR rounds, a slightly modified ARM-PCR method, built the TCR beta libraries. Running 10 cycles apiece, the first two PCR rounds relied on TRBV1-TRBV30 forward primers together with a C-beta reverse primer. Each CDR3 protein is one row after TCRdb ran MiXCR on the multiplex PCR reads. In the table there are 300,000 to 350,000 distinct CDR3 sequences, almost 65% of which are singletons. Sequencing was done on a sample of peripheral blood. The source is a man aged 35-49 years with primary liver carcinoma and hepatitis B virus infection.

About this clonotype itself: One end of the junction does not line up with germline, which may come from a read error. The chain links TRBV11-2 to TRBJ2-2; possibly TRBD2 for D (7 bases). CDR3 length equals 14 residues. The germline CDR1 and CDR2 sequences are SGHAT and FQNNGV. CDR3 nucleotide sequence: TGTGCCAGCAGCGCCCGTCCCCCCCCCGGGGGGCTGCTTTTT. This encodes CASSARPPPGGLLF.

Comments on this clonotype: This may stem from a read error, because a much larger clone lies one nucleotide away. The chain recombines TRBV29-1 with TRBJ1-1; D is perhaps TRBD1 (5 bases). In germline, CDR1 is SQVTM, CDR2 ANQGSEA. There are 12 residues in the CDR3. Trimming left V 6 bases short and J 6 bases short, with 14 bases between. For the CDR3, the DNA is TGCAGCGTCTCTCAGGTCAGGGCTGAAGCTTTCTTT. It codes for CSVSQVRAEAFF.

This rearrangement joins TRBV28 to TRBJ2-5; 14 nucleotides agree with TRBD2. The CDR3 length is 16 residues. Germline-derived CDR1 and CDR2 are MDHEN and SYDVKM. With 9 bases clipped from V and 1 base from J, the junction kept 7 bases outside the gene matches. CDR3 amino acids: CARVTSGRDVQETQYF. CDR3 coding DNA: TGTGCCAGAGTGACTAGCGGGAGGGACGTCCAAGAGACCCAGTACTTC.

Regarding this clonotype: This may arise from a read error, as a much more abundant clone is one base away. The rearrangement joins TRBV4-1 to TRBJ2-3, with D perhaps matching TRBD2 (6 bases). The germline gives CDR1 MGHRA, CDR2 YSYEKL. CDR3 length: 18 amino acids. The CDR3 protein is CASSQGFGSATSTGTQYF. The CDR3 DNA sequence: TGCGCCAGCAGCCAAGGGTTCGGCAGTGCTACTAGCACAGGTACGCAGTATTTT.

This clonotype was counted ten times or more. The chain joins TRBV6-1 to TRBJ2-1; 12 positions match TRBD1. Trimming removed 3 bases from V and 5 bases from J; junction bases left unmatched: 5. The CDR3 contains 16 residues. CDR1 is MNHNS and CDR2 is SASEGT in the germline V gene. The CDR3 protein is CASSDKGQGADNEQFF. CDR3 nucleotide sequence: TGTGCCAGCAGTGATAAGGGACAGGGGGCCGACAATGAGCAGTTCTTC.

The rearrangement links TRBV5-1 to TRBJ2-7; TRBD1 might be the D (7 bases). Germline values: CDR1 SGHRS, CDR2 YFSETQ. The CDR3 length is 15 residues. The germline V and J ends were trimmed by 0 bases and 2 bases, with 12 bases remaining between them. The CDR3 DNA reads TGCGCCAGCAGCTTGGTGACAGGGACTGCCTACGAGCAGTACTTC. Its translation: CASSLVTGTAYEQYF.

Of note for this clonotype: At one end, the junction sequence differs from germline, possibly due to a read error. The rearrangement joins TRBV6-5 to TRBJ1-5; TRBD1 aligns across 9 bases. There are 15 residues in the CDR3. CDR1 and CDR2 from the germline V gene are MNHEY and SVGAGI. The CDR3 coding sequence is TGTGCCAGAAGTGTGGACAGGGGAGGCAATCAGTCCCAGCATTTT. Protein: CARSVDRGGNQSQHF.

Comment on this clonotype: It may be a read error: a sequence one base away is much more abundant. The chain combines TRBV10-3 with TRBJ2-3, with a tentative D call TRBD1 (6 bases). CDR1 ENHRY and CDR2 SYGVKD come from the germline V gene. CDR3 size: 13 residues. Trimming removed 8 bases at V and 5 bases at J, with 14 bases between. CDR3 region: CAIDRRQGDTQYF. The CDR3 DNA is TGTGCCATCGACAGGAGGCAAGGAGATACGCAGTATTTT.

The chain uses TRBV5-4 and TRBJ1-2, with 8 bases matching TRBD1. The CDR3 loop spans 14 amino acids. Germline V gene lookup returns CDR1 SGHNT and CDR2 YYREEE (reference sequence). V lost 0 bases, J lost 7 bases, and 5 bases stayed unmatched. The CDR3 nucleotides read TGTGCCAGCAGCTTGGACCAGGGGGCAGCTGGCTACACCTTC. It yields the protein CASSLDQGAAGYTF.

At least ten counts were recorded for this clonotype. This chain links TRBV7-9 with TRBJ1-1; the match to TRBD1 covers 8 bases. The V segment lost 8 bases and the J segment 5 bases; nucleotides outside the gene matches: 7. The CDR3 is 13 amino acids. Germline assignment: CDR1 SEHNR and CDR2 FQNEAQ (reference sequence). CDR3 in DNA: TGTGCCAGCTCAGCGGACAGGGTAACTGAAGCTTTCTTT. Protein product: CASSADRVTEAFF.

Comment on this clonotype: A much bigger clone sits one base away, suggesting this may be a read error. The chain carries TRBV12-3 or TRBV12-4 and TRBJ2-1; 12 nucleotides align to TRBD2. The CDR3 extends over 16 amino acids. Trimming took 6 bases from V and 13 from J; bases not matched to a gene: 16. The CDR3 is CASRQSGLAGFGDQFF. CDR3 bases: TGTGCCAGCAGACAGTCGGGACTAGCGGGTTTTGGTGATCAGTTCTTC.

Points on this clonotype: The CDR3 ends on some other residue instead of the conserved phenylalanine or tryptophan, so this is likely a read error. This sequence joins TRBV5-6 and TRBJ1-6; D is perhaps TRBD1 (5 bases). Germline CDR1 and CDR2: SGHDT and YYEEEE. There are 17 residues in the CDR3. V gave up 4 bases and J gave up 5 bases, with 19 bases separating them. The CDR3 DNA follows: TGTGCCAGCAGCCCTGGTGGGTTGACAGTGAATAATTCACCCCTCCACTCT. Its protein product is CASSPGGLTVNNSPLHS.

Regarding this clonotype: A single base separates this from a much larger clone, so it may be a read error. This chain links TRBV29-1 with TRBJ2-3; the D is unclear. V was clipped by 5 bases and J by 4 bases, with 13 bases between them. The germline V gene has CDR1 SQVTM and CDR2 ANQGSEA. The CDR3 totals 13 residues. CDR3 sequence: CSVCRSLADTQYF. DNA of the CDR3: TGCAGCGTTTGCAGAAGCTTAGCAGATACGCAGTATTTT.

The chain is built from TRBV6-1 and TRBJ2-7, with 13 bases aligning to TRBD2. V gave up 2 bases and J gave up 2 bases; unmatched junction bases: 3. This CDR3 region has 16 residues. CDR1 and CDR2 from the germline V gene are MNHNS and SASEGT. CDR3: CASSEWTSGRAYEQYF. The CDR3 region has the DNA TGTGCCAGCAGTGAATGGACTAGCGGGAGAGCCTACGAGCAGTACTTC.

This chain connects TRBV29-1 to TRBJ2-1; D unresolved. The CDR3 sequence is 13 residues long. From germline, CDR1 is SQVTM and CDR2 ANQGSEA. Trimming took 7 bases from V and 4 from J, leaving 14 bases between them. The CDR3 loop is CSAAPEYYNEQFF. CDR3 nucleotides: TGCAGCGCAGCGCCTGAATATTACAATGAGCAGTTCTTC.

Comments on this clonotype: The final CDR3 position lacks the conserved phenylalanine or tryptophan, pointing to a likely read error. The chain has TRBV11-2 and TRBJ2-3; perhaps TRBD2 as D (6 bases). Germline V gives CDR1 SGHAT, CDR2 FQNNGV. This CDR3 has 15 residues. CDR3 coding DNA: TGTGCCAGCTGCTTAGTCGGGAGTGAGACAGATACGCAGTATTAT. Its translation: CASCLVGSETDTQYY.

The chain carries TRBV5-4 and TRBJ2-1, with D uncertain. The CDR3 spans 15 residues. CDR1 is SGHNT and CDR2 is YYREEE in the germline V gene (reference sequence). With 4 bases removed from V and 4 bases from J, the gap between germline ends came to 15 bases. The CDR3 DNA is TGTGCCAGCAGCCCACAATATCCTGGTTACAATGAGCAGTTCTTC. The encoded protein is CASSPQYPGYNEQFF.

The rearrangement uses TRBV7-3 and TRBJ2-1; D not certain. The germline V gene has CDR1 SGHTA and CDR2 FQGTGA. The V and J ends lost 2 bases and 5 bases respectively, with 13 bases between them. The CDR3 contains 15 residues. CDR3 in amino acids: CASSLLPGPDNEQFF. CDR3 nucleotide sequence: TGTGCCAGCAGCTTATTACCTGGACCAGACAATGAGCAGTTCTTC.

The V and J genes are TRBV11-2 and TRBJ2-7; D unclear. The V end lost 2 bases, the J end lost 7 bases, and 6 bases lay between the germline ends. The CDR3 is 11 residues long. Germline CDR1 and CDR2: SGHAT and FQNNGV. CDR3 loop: CASSLLTEQYF. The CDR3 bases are TGTGCCAGCAGCTTATTGACTGAGCAGTACTTC.

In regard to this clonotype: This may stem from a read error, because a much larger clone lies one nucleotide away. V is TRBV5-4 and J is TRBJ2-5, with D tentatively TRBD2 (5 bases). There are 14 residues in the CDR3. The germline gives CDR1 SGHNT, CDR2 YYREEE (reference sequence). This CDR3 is CASSLLGAEETHYF. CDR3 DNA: TGTGCCAGCAGCTTGTTGGGAGCGGAAGAGACCCATTACTTC.